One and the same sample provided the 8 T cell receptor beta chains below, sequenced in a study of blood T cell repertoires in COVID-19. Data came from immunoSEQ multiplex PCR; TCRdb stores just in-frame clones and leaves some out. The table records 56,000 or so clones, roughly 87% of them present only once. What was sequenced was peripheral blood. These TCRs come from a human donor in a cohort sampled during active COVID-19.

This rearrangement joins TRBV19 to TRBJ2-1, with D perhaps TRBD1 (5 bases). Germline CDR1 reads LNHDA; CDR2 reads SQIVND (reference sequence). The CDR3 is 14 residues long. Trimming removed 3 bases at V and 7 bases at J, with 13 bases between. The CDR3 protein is CASSMGRVGNEQFF. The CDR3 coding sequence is TGTGCCAGTAGTATGGGCAGGGTTGGTAATGAGCAGTTCTTC.

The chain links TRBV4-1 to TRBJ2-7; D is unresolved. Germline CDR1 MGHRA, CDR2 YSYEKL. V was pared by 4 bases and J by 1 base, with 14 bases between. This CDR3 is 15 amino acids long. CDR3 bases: TGCGCCAGCAGCCCCCGGCTACAGACATCCTACGAGCAGTACTTC. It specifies CASSPRLQTSYEQYF.

Here the CDR3 DNA reads TGTGCCAGCAGTTCGGGACTAGCGGGAGAGGGGGGCTCTGAGCAGTTCTTC. As protein: CASSSGLAGEGGSEQFF. The chain uses TRBV28 and TRBJ2-1; the match to TRBD2 covers 14 bases. V was pared by 4 bases and J by 9 bases, with 11 bases of the junction left unmatched. CDR3 length: 17 amino acids. Germline CDR1 MDHEN, CDR2 SYDVKM.

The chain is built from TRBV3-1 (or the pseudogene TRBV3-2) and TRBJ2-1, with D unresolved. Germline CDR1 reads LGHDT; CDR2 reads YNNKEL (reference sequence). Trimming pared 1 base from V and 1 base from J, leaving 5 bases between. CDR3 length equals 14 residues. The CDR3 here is CASSQAKSYNEQFF. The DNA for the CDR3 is TGTGCCAGCAGCCAAGCTAAATCCTACAATGAGCAGTTCTTC.

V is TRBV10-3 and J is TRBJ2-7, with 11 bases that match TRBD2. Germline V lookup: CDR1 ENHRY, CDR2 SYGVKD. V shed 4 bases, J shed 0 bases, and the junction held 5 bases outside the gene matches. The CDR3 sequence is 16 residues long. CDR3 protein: CAISGSSGRASYEQYF. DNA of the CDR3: TGTGCCATCAGTGGAAGTAGCGGGAGGGCCTCCTACGAGCAGTACTTC.

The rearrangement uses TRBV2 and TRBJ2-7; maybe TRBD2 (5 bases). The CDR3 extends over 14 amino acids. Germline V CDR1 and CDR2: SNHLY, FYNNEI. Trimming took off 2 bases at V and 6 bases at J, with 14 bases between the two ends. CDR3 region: CASSEWRAGVEQYF. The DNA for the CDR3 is TGTGCCAGCAGTGAATGGCGGGCCGGAGTCGAGCAGTACTTC. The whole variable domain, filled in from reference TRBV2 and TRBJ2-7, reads EPEVTQTPSHQVTQMGQEVILRCVPISNHLYFYWYRQILGQKVEFLVSFYNNEISEKSEIFDDQFSVERPDGSNFTLKIRSTKLEDSAMYFCASSEWRAGVEQYFGPGTRLTVT.

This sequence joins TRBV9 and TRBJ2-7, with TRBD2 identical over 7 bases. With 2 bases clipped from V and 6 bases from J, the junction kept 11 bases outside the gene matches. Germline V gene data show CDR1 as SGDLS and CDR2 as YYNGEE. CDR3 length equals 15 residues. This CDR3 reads CASSVLAVEFAEQYF. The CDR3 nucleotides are TGTGCCAGCAGCGTTCTAGCGGTCGAGTTTGCCGAGCAGTACTTC.

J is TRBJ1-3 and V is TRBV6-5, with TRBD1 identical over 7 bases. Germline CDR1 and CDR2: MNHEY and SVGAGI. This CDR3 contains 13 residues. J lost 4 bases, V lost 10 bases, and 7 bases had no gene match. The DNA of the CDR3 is TGTGCCACCCGGGACAGACCAGGAAACACCATATATTTT. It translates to CATRDRPGNTIYF.